This T cell receptor (beta chain) was sequenced for a study of glioma-infiltrating T cells. Study results and caveats: Gliomas, especially low-grade, showed above-expected tissue-blood divergence; non-neoplastic patients showed below. Tissue and blood shared very few CDR3 sequences.

This clonotype has a single count. Its target is unknown. Given a much more abundant clone one base away, this may be a read error. CDR3 length: 18 residues. TCR alpha and beta CDR3 regions were amplified from RNA using iRepertoire nested multiplex PCR. TCRdb ran MiXCR on the multiplex PCR reads and lists one entry per CDR3 protein. The table records roughly 42,000 distinct CDR3 sequences, more than 20% of them present only once. Material for sequencing was glioma tissue, nonneoplastic brain tissue, or PBMCs (not recorded which). The sequence was obtained from a human donor with low-grade glioma or glioblastoma, undergoing nonglioma brain surgery, or in good health (not recorded which). The rearrangement links TRBV12-3 or TRBV12-4 to TRBJ1-2; 7 bases line up with TRBD1. The CDR3 loop is CASSLNHWQGEGTYDYTF. CDR3 DNA sequence: TGTGCCAGCAGCCTGAACCATTGGCAGGGGGAGGGGACTTATGACTACACCTTC.